These 14 T cell receptor beta chains came from one sample sequenced in a study of T cell repertoires in cytomegalovirus infection. MiXCR, applied by TCRdb to the reads, yields one record per CDR3 protein. The sample contains hundreds of thousands of distinct CDR3 sequences, approximately 6.7% of which appear only once. Sample: PBMCs. Receptors originate from a human donor in good health (CMV status not recorded). Some clones in this sample may be carry-over from other donors' samples.

This sequence joins TRBV12-3 or TRBV12-4 and TRBJ2-1, with 7 bases aligning to TRBD2. CDR3 length equals 15 residues. V was pared by 6 bases and J by 2 bases, with 7 bases of the junction left unmatched. The DNA of the CDR3 is TGTGCCAGCAGCTCCGGGACTATCACCTACAATGAGCAGTTCTTC. Translating it yields CASSSGTITYNEQFF.

In this sample, this clonotype turned up many times. The rearrangement joins TRBV7-2 to TRBJ1-5; D gene uncertain. Trimming left V 3 bases short and J 6 bases short, with 15 bases between. The CDR3 is 15 residues long. Germline CDR1 is SGHTA and CDR2 is FQGNSA. The CDR3 DNA is TGTGCCAGCAGCTTGAGGGCGTTTGAGGGTCAGCCCCAGCATTTT. Encoded protein: CASSLRAFEGQPQHF.

This clonotype showed up many times. This chain links TRBV7-2 with TRBJ1-6; a weak D match, TRBD1 (5 bases). Germline CDR1 reads SGHTA; CDR2 reads FQGNSA. The CDR3 is 16 amino acids. V gave up 4 bases and J gave up 10 bases, with 20 bases separating them. CDR3 coding DNA: TGTGCCAGCAGCTCTAGGGGCGGGGTTTCGGAGTCACCCCTCCACTTT. Translation: CASSSRGGVSESPLHF.

There are many counts of this clonotype. V is TRBV29-1 and J is TRBJ2-5; D ambiguous. CDR1 and CDR2 (germline): SQVTM, ANQGSEA. The CDR3 extends over 12 amino acids. The ends were cut back, 7 bases at V and 2 bases at J, with 11 bases in the middle. CDR3 in amino acids: CSESSGQETQYF. CDR3 nucleotides: TGCAGCGAATCTAGTGGGCAAGAGACCCAGTACTTC.

This clonotype was detected ten times or more. The V gene is TRBV7-2, the J gene TRBJ1-4; D remains ambiguous. The CDR3 totals 15 residues. Germline values: CDR1 SGHTA, CDR2 FQGNSA. Trimming left V 7 bases short and J 7 bases short, with 19 bases between. CDR3 residues: CASTSGPTAGEKLFF. In nucleotides, the CDR3 is TGTGCCAGCACCTCGGGCCCTACAGCCGGTGAAAAACTGTTTTTT.

This clonotype showed up many times. This chain joins TRBV5-1 and TRBJ2-7, with D tentatively TRBD2 (6 bases). Germline V lookup: CDR1 SGHRS, CDR2 YFSETQ. Trimming removed 4 bases at V and 6 bases at J, with 20 bases between. CDR3 length: 15 amino acids. CDR3 residues: CASSLGDRDLVEQYF. CDR3 bases: TGCGCCAGCAGCCTTGGGGACCGGGACTTGGTCGAGCAGTACTTC.

Comment on this clonotype: A read error may explain this, as a much larger clone is one base away. CDR3 protein: CASGLVVRNTIYF. The CDR3 region has the DNA TGTGCCAGCGGCTTAGTAGTCCGAAACACCATATATTTT. This rearrangement joins TRBV11-2 to TRBJ1-3; D is ambiguous. There are 13 residues in the CDR3. CDR1 is SGHAT, CDR2 FQNNGV, per germline.

This clonotype was recorded at least ten times. V and J are TRBV30 and TRBJ1-2; TRBD1 might be the D (6 bases). The germline gives CDR1 GTSNPN, CDR2 SVGIG (reference sequence). CDR3 length: 12 amino acids. Trimming stripped 2 bases from V and 5 bases from J, with 9 bases between. The CDR3 DNA is TGTGCCTGGAGTATTGGACAGTATGGCTACACCTTC. Translation gives CAWSIGQYGYTF.

This clonotype was observed at least ten times. CDR3 loop: CASSLGGTNNQPQHF. The CDR3 region has the DNA TGTGCCAGCAGCTTAGGCGGGACGAACAATCAGCCCCAGCATTTT. This chain links TRBV7-9 with TRBJ1-5; a weak D match, TRBD1 (5 bases). Germline V gene data show CDR1 as SEHNR and CDR2 as FQNEAQ (reference sequence). The CDR3 is made up of 15 amino acids. The V and J ends lost 1 base and 3 bases respectively, with 10 bases between them.

A few counts support this clonotype. The gene calls are TRBV4-2 and TRBJ2-2; the match to TRBD2 covers 12 bases. This CDR3 is built from 15 residues. Germline CDR1 is LGHNA and CDR2 is YNFKEQ. V gave up 6 bases and J gave up 5 bases; unmatched junction bases: 4. CDR3 sequence: CASSKGLAGTGELFF. The CDR3 region has the DNA TGTGCCAGCAGTAAAGGACTAGCGGGGACCGGGGAGCTGTTTTTT.

This clonotype has only a few counts. V gene TRBV2 combines with J gene TRBJ2-7; D ambiguous. The CDR3 is 15 amino acids. The germline gives CDR1 SNHLY, CDR2 FYNNEI. V was cut by 3 bases and J by 1 base, with 13 bases left in between. CDR3 sequence: CASSEGRIPSYEQYF. CDR3 DNA sequence: TGTGCCAGCAGTGAGGGCAGGATTCCTTCCTACGAGCAGTACTTC.

This clonotype was observed at least ten times. The V gene is TRBV29-1, the J gene TRBJ2-1, with 11 bases identical to TRBD2. The V gene end was trimmed by 3 bases and the J gene end by 6 bases; junction bases not matched to a gene: 10. The CDR3 covers 16 residues. Germline CDR1 SQVTM, CDR2 ANQGSEA. The CDR3 region has the DNA TGCAGCGTTGAGTCGGCTAGCGGGGGGTACGGCAATGAGCAGTTCTTC. It codes for CSVESASGGYGNEQFF.

This clonotype was counted many times. J is TRBJ2-7 and V is TRBV28; maybe TRBD1 (6 bases). Germline V gene sequence: CDR1 MDHEN, CDR2 SYDVKM. The CDR3 runs 14 residues. V gave up 8 bases and J gave up 6 bases, with 20 bases separating them. The CDR3 nucleotides are TGTGCCAGCCCTCCCGACAGGTTTTCGGGCGAGCAGTACTTC. This encodes CASPPDRFSGEQYF.

This clonotype was counted many times. The rearrangement uses TRBV6-6 and TRBJ2-1, with 8 positions matching TRBD1. The CDR3 loop spans 15 amino acids. Per germline, CDR1 MNHNY and CDR2 SVGAGI (reference sequence). V lost 3 bases to trimming and J lost 8 bases; unmatched junction nucleotides: 9. In nucleotides, the CDR3 is TGTGCCAGCAGTTATTCCGGACAGGGTCGGCATGAGCAGTTCTTC. Its protein product is CASSYSGQGRHEQFF.